A single sample gave rise to the 5 T cell receptor beta chains below, sequenced in a study of a mutant IDH1 vaccine in newly diagnosed glioma. TCRdb's copy holds only in-frame clones and misses some; the assay was immunoSEQ multiplex PCR. The sample has around 40,000 clones; 81% are singletons. No antigens are known for them. The sample's time point: week 5, during vaccination. Each dose delivered 300 ug of mutant IDH1 20-mer peptide subcutaneously with imiquimod. Source: PBMCs, taken from a glioma patient whose treatment included an IDH1 peptide vaccine. These receptors originate from a middle-aged man with glioma.

The V call is TRBV6-5, the J call TRBJ1-4; no definite D call. Germline V gives CDR1 MNHEY, CDR2 SVGAGI. The V gene lost 5 bases and the J gene lost 3 bases, with 13 bases spanning the gap. The CDR3 runs 15 residues. CDR3 nucleotides: TGTGCCAGCAGTCCCGAGGGTTGGGCTAATGAAAAACTGTTTTTT. Encoded protein: CASSPEGWANEKLFF.

CDR3 nucleotide sequence: TGTGCCAGCAGCCCACCCGCGGGGGCCTATAATTCACCCCTCCACTTT. Translation: CASSPPAGAYNSPLHF. V usage is TRBV14 and J usage is TRBJ1-6; D might be TRBD1 (5 bases). The germline V and J ends were trimmed by 4 bases and 2 bases, with 12 bases remaining between them. The germline V gene encodes CDR1 SGHDN and CDR2 FVKESK. This CDR3 is built from 16 residues. Variable domain in full (rest from reference TRBV14 and TRBJ1-6): EAGVTQFPSHSVIEKGQTVTLRCDPISGHDNLYWYRRVMGKEIKFLLHFVKESKQDESGMPNNRFLAERTGGTYSTLKVQPAELEDSGVYFCASSPPAGAYNSPLHFGNGTRLTVT.

The chain is built from TRBV7-9 and TRBJ1-6, with D unclear. The CDR3 is made up of 13 amino acids. Germline V gives CDR1 SEHNR, CDR2 FQNEAQ (reference sequence). The germline V and J ends were trimmed by 1 base and 16 bases, with 14 bases remaining between them. For the CDR3, the DNA is TGTGCCAGCAGCTTAGGTGAGGCCCCGTTACTCCACTTT. It yields the protein CASSLGEAPLLHF.

The chain recombines TRBV25-1 with TRBJ2-7; weak D call: TRBD1 (5 bases). The length of the CDR3 is 14 residues. Between the trimmed V and J ends, which lost 6 bases and 0 bases, there was a span of 12 bases. Germline V gives CDR1 MGHDK, CDR2 SYGVNS. CDR3 amino acids: CASRGWGNSYEQYF. The CDR3 nucleotides are TGTGCCAGCAGGGGGTGGGGCAACTCCTACGAGCAGTACTTC.

The chain combines TRBV7-7 with TRBJ2-7; possibly TRBD1 for D (6 bases). V was cut by 3 bases and J by 6 bases, with 12 bases left in between. Looked up from germline, CDR1 is SSHAT and CDR2 is FNYEAQ (reference sequence). The CDR3 covers 13 residues. This CDR3 reads CASSLDSFSEQYF. Here the CDR3 DNA reads TGTGCCAGCAGCTTGGACAGCTTCAGCGAGCAGTACTTC.